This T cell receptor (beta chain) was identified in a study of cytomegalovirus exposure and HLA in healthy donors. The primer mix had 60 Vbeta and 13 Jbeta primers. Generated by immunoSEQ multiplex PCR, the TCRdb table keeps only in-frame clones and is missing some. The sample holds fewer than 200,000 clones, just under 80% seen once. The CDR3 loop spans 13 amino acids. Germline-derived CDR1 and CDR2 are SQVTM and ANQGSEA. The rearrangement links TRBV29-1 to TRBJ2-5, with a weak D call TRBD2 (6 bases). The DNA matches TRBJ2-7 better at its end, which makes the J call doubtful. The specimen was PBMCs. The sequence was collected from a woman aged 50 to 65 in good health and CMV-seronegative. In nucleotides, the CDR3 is TGCAGCGTTGATTGGGGGGACGCCTACGAGCAGTACTTC. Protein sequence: CSVDWGDAYEQYF.